The subject of this entry is one TCR beta chain. Its target is unknown. This entry belongs to a study of T cell responses to AZD1222 COVID-19 vaccine. Findings of the study overall: Nearly half of spike-specific TCRs reportedly go after variant regions that carry no mutations.

Clones were read by immunoSEQ multiplex PCR, and TCRdb kept only the in-frame ones, dropping some. The sample lists approximately 120,000 clones; approximately 91% were seen once. Trimming removed 3 bases from V and 4 bases from J, with 2 bases in between. This CDR3 contains 11 residues. Germline assignment: CDR1 SGHRS and CDR2 YFSETQ. This rearrangement joins TRBV5-1 to TRBJ2-1; no reliable D call. The source was peripheral blood, collected on day 0 of AZD1222 vaccination. This TCR was sampled from an adult in good health. The CDR3 reads CASSSYNEQFF. The CDR3 bases are TGCGCCAGCAGCTCTTACAATGAGCAGTTCTTC.